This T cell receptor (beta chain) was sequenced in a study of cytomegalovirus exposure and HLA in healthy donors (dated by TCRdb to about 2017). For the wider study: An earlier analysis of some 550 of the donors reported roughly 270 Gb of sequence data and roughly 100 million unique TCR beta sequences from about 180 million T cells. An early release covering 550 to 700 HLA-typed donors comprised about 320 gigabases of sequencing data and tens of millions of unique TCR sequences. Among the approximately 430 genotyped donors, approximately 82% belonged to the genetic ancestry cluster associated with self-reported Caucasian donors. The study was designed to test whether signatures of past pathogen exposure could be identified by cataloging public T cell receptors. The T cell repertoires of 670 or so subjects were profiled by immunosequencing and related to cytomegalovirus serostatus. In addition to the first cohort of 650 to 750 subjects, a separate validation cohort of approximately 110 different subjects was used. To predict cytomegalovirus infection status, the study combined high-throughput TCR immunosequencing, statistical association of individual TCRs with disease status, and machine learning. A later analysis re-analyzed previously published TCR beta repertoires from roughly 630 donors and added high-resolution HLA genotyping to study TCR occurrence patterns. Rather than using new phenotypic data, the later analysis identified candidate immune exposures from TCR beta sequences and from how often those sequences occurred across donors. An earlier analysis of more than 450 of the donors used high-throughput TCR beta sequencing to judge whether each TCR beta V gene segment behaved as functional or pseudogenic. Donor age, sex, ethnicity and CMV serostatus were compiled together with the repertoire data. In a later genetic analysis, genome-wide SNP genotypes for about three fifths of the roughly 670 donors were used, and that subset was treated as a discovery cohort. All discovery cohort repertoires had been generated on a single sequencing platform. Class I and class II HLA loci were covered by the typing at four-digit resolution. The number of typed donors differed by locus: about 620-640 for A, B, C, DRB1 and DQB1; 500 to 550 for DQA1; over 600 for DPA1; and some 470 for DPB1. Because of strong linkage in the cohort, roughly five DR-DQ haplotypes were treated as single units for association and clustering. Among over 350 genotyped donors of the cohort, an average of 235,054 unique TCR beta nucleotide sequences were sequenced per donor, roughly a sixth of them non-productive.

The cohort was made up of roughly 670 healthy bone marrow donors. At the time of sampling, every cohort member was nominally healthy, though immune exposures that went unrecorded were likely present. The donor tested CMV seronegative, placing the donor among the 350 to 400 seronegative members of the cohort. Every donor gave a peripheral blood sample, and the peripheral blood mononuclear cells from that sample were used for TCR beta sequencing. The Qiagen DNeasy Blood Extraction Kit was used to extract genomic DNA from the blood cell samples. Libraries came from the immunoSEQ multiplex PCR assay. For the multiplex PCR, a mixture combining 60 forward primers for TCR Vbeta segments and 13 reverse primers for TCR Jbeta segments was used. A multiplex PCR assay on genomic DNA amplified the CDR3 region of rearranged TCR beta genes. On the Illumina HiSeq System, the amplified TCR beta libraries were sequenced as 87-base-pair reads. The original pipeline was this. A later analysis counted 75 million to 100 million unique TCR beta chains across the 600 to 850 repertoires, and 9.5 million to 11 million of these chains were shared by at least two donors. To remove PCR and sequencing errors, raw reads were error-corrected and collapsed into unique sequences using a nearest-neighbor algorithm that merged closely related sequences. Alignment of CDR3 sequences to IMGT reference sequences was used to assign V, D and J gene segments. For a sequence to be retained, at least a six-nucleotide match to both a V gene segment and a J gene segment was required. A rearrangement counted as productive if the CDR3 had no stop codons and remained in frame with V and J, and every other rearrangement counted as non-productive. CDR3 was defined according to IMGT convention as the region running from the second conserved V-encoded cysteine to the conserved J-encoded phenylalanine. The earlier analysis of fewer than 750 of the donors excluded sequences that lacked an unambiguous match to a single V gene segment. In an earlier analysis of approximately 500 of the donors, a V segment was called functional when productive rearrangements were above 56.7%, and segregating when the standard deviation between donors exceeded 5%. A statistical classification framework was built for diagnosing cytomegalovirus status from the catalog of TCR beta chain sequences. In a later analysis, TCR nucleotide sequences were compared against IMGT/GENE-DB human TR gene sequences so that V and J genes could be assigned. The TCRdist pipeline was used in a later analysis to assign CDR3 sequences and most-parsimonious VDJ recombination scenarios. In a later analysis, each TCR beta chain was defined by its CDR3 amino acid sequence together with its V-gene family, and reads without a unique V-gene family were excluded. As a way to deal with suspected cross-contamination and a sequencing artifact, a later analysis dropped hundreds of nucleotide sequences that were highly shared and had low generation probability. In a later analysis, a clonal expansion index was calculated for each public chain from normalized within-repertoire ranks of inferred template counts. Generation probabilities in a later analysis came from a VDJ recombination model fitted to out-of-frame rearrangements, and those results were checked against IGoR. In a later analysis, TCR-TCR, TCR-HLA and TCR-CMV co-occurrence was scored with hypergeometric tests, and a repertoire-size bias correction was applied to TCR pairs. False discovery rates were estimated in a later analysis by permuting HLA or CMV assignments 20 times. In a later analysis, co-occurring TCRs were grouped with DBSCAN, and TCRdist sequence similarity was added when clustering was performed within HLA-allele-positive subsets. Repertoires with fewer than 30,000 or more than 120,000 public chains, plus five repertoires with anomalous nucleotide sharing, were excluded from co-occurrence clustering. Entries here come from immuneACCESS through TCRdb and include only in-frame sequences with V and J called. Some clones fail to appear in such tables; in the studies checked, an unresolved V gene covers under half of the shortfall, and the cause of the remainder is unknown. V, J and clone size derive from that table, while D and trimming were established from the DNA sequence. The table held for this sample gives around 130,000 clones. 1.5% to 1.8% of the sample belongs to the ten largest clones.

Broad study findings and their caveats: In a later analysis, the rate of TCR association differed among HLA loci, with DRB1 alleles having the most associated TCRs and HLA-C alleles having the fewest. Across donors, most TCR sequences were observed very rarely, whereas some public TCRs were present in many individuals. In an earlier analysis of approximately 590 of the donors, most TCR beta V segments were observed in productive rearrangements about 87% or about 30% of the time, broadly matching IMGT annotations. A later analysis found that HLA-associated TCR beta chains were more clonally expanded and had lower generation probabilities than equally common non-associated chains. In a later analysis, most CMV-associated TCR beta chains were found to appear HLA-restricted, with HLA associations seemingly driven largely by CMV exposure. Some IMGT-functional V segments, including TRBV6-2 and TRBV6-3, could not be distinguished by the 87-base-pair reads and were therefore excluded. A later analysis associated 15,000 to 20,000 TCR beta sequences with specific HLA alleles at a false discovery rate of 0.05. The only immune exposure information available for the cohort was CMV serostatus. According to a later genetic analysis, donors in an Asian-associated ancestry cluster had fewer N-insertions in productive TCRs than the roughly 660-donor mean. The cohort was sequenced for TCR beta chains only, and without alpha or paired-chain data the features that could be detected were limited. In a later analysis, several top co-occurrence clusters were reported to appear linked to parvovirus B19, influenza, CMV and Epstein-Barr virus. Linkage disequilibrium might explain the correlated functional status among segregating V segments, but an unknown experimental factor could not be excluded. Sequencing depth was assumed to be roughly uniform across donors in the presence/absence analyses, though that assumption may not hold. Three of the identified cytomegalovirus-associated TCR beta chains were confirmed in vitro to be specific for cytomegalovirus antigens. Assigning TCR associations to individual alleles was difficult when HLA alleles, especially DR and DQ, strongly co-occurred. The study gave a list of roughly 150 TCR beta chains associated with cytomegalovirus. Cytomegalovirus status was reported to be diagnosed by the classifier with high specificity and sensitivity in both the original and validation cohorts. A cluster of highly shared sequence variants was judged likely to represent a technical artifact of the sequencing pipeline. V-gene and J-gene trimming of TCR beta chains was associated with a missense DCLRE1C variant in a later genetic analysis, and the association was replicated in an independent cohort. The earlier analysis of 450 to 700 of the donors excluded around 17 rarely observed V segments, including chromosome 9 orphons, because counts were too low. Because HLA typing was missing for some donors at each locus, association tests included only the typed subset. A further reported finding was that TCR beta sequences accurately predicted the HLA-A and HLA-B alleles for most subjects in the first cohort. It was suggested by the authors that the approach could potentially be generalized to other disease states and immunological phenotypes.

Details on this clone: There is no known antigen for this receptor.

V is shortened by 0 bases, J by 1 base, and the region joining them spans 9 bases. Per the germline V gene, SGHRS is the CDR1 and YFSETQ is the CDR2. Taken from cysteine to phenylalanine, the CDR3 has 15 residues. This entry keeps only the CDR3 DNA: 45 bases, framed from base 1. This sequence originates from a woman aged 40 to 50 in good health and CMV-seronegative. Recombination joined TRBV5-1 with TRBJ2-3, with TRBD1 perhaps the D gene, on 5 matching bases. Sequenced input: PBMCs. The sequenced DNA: TGCGCCAGCAGCTTGGAAGGGGTGGGCACAGATACGCAGTATTTT. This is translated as CASSLEGVGTDTQYF.